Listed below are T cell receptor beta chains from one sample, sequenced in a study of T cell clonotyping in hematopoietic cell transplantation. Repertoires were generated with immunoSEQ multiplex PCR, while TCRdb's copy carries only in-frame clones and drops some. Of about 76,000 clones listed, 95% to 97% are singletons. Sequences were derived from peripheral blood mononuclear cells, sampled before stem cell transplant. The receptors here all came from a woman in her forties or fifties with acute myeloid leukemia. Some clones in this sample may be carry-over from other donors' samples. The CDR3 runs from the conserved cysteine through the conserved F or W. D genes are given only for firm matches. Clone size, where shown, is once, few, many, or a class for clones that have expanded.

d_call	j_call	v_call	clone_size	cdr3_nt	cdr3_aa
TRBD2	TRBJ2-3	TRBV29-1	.	TGCAGCGTCGAGCCTAGCGGGGAAGGAACAGATACGCAGTATTTT	CSVEPSGEGTDTQYF
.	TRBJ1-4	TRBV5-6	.	TGTGCCAGCAGCTTGGACGCGGTTAATGAAAAACTGTTTTTT	CASSLDAVNEKLFF
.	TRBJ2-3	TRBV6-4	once	TGTGCCAGCAGTCTGGGAATGAGCGATACGCAGTATTTT	CASSLGMSDTQYF
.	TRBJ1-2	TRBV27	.	TGTGCCAGCAGTCCTGGACTGATCTATGGCTACACCTTC	CASSPGLIYGYTF
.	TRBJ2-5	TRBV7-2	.	TGTGCCAGCAACCCCCGGAGAGGAGAGACCCAGTACTTC	CASNPRRGETQYF
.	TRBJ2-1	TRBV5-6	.	TGTGCCAGCAGCTTGGGACCTTACAATGAGCAGTTCTTC	CASSLGPYNEQFF
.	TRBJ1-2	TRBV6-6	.	TGTGCCAGCAGTTCCAAAAGTGAAGGGCTCTATGGCTACACCTTC	CASSSKSEGLYGYTF
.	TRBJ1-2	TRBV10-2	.	TGCGCCAGCAGCTGGGAACAGGGTGGGGGCTACACCTTC	CASSWEQGGGYTF
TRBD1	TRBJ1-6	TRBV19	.	TGTGCCAGTACCGACCAGGGGGGCTTGAATTCACCCCTCCACTTT	CASTDQGGLNSPLHF
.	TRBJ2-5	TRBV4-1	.	TGCGCCAGCAGCCAGGGACCCCAAGAGACCCAGTACTTC	CASSQGPQETQYF
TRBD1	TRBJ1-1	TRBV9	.	TGTGCCAGCAGCAAGACAGGGGGCCCCACTGAAGCTTTCTTT	CASSKTGGPTEAFF
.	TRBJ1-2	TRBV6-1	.	TGTGCCAGCAGTGACAACAGGGATTTCTATGGCTACACCTTC	CASSDNRDFYGYTF
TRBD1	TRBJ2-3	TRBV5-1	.	TGCGCCAGCAGCCAGGGACAGGGGGTGACAGATACGCAGTATTTT	CASSQGQGVTDTQYF
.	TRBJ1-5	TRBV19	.	TGTGCCAGTAGTATCGGCAGGATAAGCAATCAGCCCCAGCATTTT	CASSIGRISNQPQHF
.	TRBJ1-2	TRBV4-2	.	TGTGCCAGCAGCCAAGTTTTCATGGGAGAGGGGAAGACGGATGGCTACACCTTC	CASSQVFMGEGKTDGYTF
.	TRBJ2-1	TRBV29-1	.	TGCAGCGTTGAAGATGGGGAACAGATCGAGTTCTTC	CSVEDGEQIEFF
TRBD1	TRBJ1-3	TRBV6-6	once	TGTGCCAGCAGTTCTGACAGGGGAAGTTCTGGAAACACCATATATTTT	CASSSDRGSSGNTIYF
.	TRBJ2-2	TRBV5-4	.	TGTGCCAGCAGCCCAGGAGTAGGCGAGGAGCTGTTTTTT	CASSPGVGEELFF
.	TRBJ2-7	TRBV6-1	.	TGTGCCATTTCCCCTTCCCCCGCCTACGAGCAGTACTTC	CAISPSPAYEQYF
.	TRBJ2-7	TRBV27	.	TGTGCCAGCAGTTTCGCCGGCTCTGTCGAGCAGTACTTC	CASSFAGSVEQYF
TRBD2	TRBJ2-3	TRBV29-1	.	TGCAGCGTTCTAAGGATAGGGAGGGGCACAGATACGCAGTATTTT	CSVLRIGRGTDTQYF
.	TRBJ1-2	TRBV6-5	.	TGTGCCAGCAGTTACGGGGTTGGCGGTGGCTACACCTTC	CASSYGVGGGYTF
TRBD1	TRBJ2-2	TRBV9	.	TGTGCCAGCAGCGCCGACAGGGCCGGGGAGCTGTTTTTT	CASSADRAGELFF
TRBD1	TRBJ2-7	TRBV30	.	TGTGCCTGGAGTAAGGGGGCGCTCTACGAGCAGTACTTC	CAWSKGALYEQYF
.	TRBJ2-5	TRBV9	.	TGTGCCAGCAGCGTAGGCTGGGGTGAAGAGACCCAGTACTTC	CASSVGWGEETQYF
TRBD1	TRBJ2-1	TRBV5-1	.	TGCGCCAGCAGCTTACCCGGGACAGGGTTTTTCAATGAGCAGTTCTTC	CASSLPGTGFFNEQFF
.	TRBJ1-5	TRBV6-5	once	TGTGCCAGCAGTTCGACCTTTAGCAATCAGCCCCAGCATTTT	CASSSTFSNQPQHF
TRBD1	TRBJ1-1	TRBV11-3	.	TGTGCCAGCAGTACCGGGACAGGGGACACTGAAGCTTTCTTT	CASSTGTGDTEAFF
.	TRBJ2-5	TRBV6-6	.	TGTGCCAGCAGTTACCCTTCAACTAGATTAGAGACCCAGTACTTC	CASSYPSTRLETQYF
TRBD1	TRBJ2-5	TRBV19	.	TGTGCCAGTACCTACCGGGACAGGGAGAGGGAGACCCAGTACTTC	CASTYRDRERETQYF
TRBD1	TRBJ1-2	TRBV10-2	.	TGCGCCAGTAAAGAGGGACAGGGGTACTATGGCTACACCTTC	CASKEGQGYYGYTF
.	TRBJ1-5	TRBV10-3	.	TGTGCCATCAGTGTTGATAGCAATCAGCCCCAGCATTTT	CAISVDSNQPQHF
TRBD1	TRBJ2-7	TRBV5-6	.	TGTGCCAGCAGCTCTACAGGGGTCCACGAGCAGTACTTC	CASSSTGVHEQYF
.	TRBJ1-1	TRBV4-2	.	TGTGCCAGCAGCCAATTTGAGACGGTGAACACTGAAGCTTTCTTT	CASSQFETVNTEAFF
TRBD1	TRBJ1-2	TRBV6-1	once	TGTGCCAGCAGATCGACAGGGACGGACGGCTACACCTTC	CASRSTGTDGYTF